This T cell receptor beta chain stems from a study of T cell repertoires in cytomegalovirus infection. This clonotype was seen a few times. TCRdb called the reads again in MiXCR, with one record for every CDR3 protein. Of some 400,000 distinct CDR3 sequences in the sample, approximately 31% are singletons; the top ten hold around 13%. V dropped 1 base and J dropped 3; count of bases not matched to a gene: 14. Germline CDR1 reads LNHNV; CDR2 reads YYDKDF (reference sequence). The CDR3 runs to 19 residues. Sequencing input: PBMCs. The chain has TRBV15 and TRBJ2-3, with 9 bases fitting TRBD2. The receptor was derived from a human donor in good health (CMV status not recorded). Some clones in this sample may be carry-over from other donors' samples. CDR3: CATSRGGGGAMAKTDTQYF. The CDR3 DNA reads as TGTGCCACCAGCAGAGGGGGCGGGGGGGCCATGGCGAAAACAGATACGCAGTATTTT.